This TCR beta chain was profiled in a study of beta chain features in type 1 diabetes. Overall study context: On cell yields, gender and age, patients and healthy donors were similar. Points from the study as a whole: When Type 1 diabetes patients were examined, their TCRB CDR3s proved moderately but significantly shorter in all four CD4+ subsets.

This clone was observed a handful of times. Its cognate antigen is unknown. CD45RO/CCR7/CD25/CD127/CD95/CD27 separated CD4+ naive, central memory, regulatory and stem cell-like memory cells by sorting. V gave up 4 bases and J gave up 4 bases, with 17 bases separating them. Germline loops: CDR1 SEHNR, CDR2 FQNEAQ (reference sequence). The CDR3 length is 17 residues. All of the isolated RNA was reverse transcribed, so expressed TCRB transcripts were sequenced. This table comes from immunoSEQ multiplex PCR, and its TCRdb copy is limited to in-frame clones, with some not included. This sample has about 240,000 clones, with less than 35% found just once.

This rearrangement joins TRBV7-9 to TRBJ2-6; no definite D call. The specimen was central memory CD4+ T cells from blood. This clonotype was obtained from a man aged 25-40 years in good health. CDR3 residues: CASSSLWVTTGANVLTF. The DNA of the CDR3 is TGTGCCAGCAGCTCCTTATGGGTTACGACAGGGGCCAACGTCCTGACTTTC.